Shown below are 3 T cell receptor beta chains from a single sample sequenced in a study of blood T cell repertoires in COVID-19 (dated by TCRdb to about 2020). Library method: the immunoSEQ multiplex PCR assay. The immuneACCESS repertoire file appears here via TCRdb, limited to in-frame rearrangements. These files lack a portion of the clones; in checked studies, under half of the deficit traces to unresolved V genes, and the cause of the others is not known. The sample table records approximately 390,000 clones; roughly 90% of these occur just once. The top ten hold roughly 2% of the sample. The sequenced sample consisted of PBMCs or T cells enriched from blood (not recorded which). The receptor source for this set is a middle-aged woman with acute COVID-19.

The V gene is TRBV2, the J gene TRBJ1-5; 8 bases map to TRBD1. The J segment lost 1 base and the V segment lost 6 bases, leaving 8 bases of the junction unmatched. The CDR3 covers 16 residues. Germline V lookup: CDR1 SNHLY, CDR2 FYNNEI. CDR3: CASRQEGQGSNQPQHF. The DNA for the CDR3 is TGTGCCAGCAGGCAGGAAGGACAGGGCAGCAATCAGCCCCAGCATTTT.

J is TRBJ1-4 and V is TRBV25-1; D is possibly TRBD1 (6 bases). The germline gives CDR1 MGHDK, CDR2 SYGVNS. V was shortened by 8 bases and J by 1 base, with 11 bases between the two germline ends. The CDR3 has 14 amino acids. The CDR3 loop reads CASGGAGTNEKLFF. DNA of the CDR3: TGTGCCAGCGGGGGGGCTGGAACTAATGAAAAACTGTTTTTT.

This rearrangement joins TRBV27 to TRBJ1-5, with 7 bases lining up with TRBD1. Germline V gives CDR1 MNHEY, CDR2 SMNVEV (reference sequence). J gave up 9 bases and V 6 bases, and 14 bases lay outside the gene matches. The CDR3 loop spans 15 amino acids. CDR3 nucleotides: TGTGCCAGCAGATGGACAGGAGACCCCGGAGGGCCCCAGCATTTT. Encoded protein: CASRWTGDPGGPQHF.